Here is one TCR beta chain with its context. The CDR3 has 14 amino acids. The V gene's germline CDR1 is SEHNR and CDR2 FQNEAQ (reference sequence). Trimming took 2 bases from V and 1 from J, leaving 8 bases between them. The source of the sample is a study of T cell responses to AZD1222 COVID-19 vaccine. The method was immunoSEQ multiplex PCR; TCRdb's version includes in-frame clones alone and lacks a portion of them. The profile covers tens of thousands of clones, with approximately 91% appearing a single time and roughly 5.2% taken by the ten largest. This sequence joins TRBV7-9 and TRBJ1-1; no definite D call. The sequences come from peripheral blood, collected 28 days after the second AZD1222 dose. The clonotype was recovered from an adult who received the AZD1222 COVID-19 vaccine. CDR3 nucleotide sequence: TGTGCCAGCAGCTTATCGGACCGGAACACTGAAGCTTTCTTT. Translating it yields CASSLSDRNTEAFF.